This is a list of T cell receptor beta chains from one sample in a study of shared clonotypes between healthy human individuals. Repertoires were generated with immunoSEQ multiplex PCR, while TCRdb's copy carries only in-frame clones and drops some. Here the sample spans about 2.4 million clones, approximately 94% being singletons. Specimen: naive CD4+ T cells from PBMCs. The receptor set was obtained from a man aged 18 to 29 in good health. Some clones in this sample may be carry-over from other donors' samples. Both conserved end residues are part of each CDR3. Each record gives: clone size, D gene, J gene, V gene, CDR3 DNA, CDR3 protein. D genes are given only for firm matches. Only some rows state a clone size, as once, few, many or a class for expanded clones.

>NA|TRBD1|TRBJ1-2|TRBV28
TGTGCCAGCACCGAACAGGGGTGGGACGGCTACACCTTC
CASTEQGWDGYTF
>NA|NA|TRBJ2-1|TRBV5-1
TGCGCCAGCAGCTTCACAGAGAGCTCCTACAATGAGCAGTTCTTC
CASSFTESSYNEQFF
>NA|NA|TRBJ1-4|TRBV10-3
TGTGCCATCAATACCGGCCGGGGTGAAAAACTGTTTTTT
CAINTGRGEKLFF
>NA|NA|TRBJ2-7|TRBV6-6
TGTGCCAGCAGTTACTCCGTCTTGGGGGAGCAGTACTTC
CASSYSVLGEQYF
>NA|NA|TRBJ2-3|TRBV6-6
TGTGCCAGCAGTTCCACAGAATCCACAGATACGCAGTATTTT
CASSSTESTDTQYF
>NA|NA|TRBJ2-1|TRBV15
TGTGCCACCAGCAGAGATACTCGTGGAGGAGGTTCCTACAATGAGCAGTTCTTC
CATSRDTRGGGSYNEQFF
>NA|NA|TRBJ2-7|TRBV5-4
TGTGCCAGCAGCGGGGCAGTTTCCTACGAGCAGTACTTC
CASSGAVSYEQYF
>NA|NA|TRBJ1-1|TRBV28
TGTGCCAGCACGGGGGGGGTGTACACTGAAGCTTTCTTT
CASTGGVYTEAFF
>once|TRBD2|TRBJ2-7|TRBV7-9
TGTGCCAGCAGCTTAGCAGCGGGAAAAAACCACGAGCAGTACTTC
CASSLAAGKNHEQYF
>NA|NA|TRBJ1-4|TRBV27
TGTGCCAGCAGGGTTCTAGGGAAGAATGAAAAACTGTTTTTT
CASRVLGKNEKLFF
>NA|NA|TRBJ1-4|TRBV5-1
TGCGCCAGCACCATGGGTGTGACAGCGAGTCTTTCTGGCTATAATGAAAAACTGTTTTTT
CASTMGVTASLSGYNEKLFF
>NA|NA|TRBJ2-7|TRBV5-6
TGTGCCAGCAGCTTGGGGGTCGGCTACGAGCAGTACTTC
CASSLGVGYEQYF
>NA|TRBD1|TRBJ1-2|TRBV5-1
TGCGCCAGCAGCTTGGTTACGGGACAGGCGCACTATGGCTACACCTTC
CASSLVTGQAHYGYTF
>NA|TRBD1|TRBJ2-4|TRBV10-3
TGTGCCATCAGCCAGGGACAGGGGATTGCCAAAAACATTCAGTACTTC
CAISQGQGIAKNIQYF
>NA|TRBD2|TRBJ2-2|TRBV28
TGTGCCAGCAGGGGGGGAGGGGCGACCACCGGGGAGCTGTTTTTT
CASRGGGATTGELFF
>NA|TRBD1|TRBJ1-2|TRBV28
TGTGCCAGCAGTACTAACCCCGGGACAGTTTATGGCTACACCTTC
CASSTNPGTVYGYTF
>NA|TRBD1|TRBJ2-7|TRBV5-1
TGCGCCAGCAGCTCCGGGACAGGGGCCTACGAGCAGTACTTC
CASSSGTGAYEQYF
>NA|TRBD2|TRBJ2-5|TRBV27
TGTGCCAGCAGTTTAGTTCGGACTAGCGGGAGAGTGGAGACCCAGTACTTC
CASSLVRTSGRVETQYF
>NA|NA|TRBJ2-3|TRBV10-3
TGTGCCATCAGTGAGTCGAGGGGGACCCTCTCCACAGATACGCAGTATTTT
CAISESRGTLSTDTQYF
>NA|NA|TRBJ2-7|TRBV12-2
TGTGCAAGTCGCTTGGACCAGGGGGTAAAGTACGAGCTTTACTTC
CASRLDQGVKYELYF
>NA|NA|TRBJ2-6|TRBV28
TGTGCCAGCAGTTTCGAACACTCTGGGGCCAACGTCCTGACTTTC
CASSFEHSGANVLTF
>NA|TRBD1|TRBJ2-7|TRBV7-2
TGTGCCAGCAGCTTAGTGACAGGGGGCCTGTACGAGCAGTACTTC
CASSLVTGGLYEQYF
>NA|NA|TRBJ1-2|TRBV30
TGTGCCTGGAGTCACCGGGACACAAAACGACGGAGATATGGCTACACCTTC
CAWSHRDTKRRRYGYTF
>NA|NA|TRBJ1-2|TRBV19
TGTGCCAGTAGGATAAGGGATAACTATGGCTACACCTTC
CASRIRDNYGYTF
>NA|NA|TRBJ1-1|TRBV6-5
TGTGCCAGCAGGAACAGGGAAAACACTGAAGCTTTCTTT
CASRNRENTEAFF
>NA|TRBD2|TRBJ2-1|TRBV11-3
TGTGCCAGCAGCCGGACTAGGAACAATGAGCAGTTCTTC
CASSRTRNNEQFF
>few|NA|TRBJ1-2|TRBV7-3
TGTGCCAGCAGCTTATTTCCAGGGGAAGGCTACACCTTC
CASSLFPGEGYTF
>NA|TRBD1|TRBJ1-2|TRBV5-1
TGCGCCAGCAGCTGGGACAGGGGGTATGGCTACACCTTC
CASSWDRGYGYTF
>few|TRBD1|TRBJ1-5|TRBV2
TGTGCCAGCAGGGCGGCAGGGGGCGGCCAGCCCCAGCATTTT
CASRAAGGGQPQHF
>NA|NA|TRBJ2-7|TRBV6-6
TGTGCCAGCAGTTACTCGAAGGCAGCCACCTACGAGCAGTACTTC
CASSYSKAATYEQYF
>NA|TRBD2|TRBJ2-5|TRBV5-1
TGCGCCAGCAGCCCGGGACTAGCGGGAGGCCAAGAGACCCAGTACTTC
CASSPGLAGGQETQYF
>NA|NA|TRBJ2-4|TRBV27
TGTGCCAGCAGTTTATCGGGAACAAAAAACATTCAGTACTTC
CASSLSGTKNIQYF
>once|NA|TRBJ2-2|TRBV11-3
TGTGCCAGCAGCCCCACTAGCGGGGAGCTGTTTTTT
CASSPTSGELFF
>once|TRBD2|TRBJ2-2|TRBV7-9
TGTGCCAGCAGCGCCAGGGGTAGCGGGAGACTGACGAACACCGGGGAGCTGTTTTTT
CASSARGSGRLTNTGELFF
>NA|TRBD2|TRBJ2-5|TRBV9
TGTGCCAGCAGCGGCCCTAGCGGAAATCAAGAGACCCAGTACTTC
CASSGPSGNQETQYF
>NA|NA|TRBJ2-1|TRBV10-3
TGTGCCATCAGTGAGTCTGGGGATTTCTACAATGAGCAGTTCTTC
CAISESGDFYNEQFF
>NA|NA|TRBJ2-7|TRBV28
TGTGCCAGCAGCTCATCTATAGGGTTCTACGAGCAGTACTTC
CASSSSIGFYEQYF
>NA|NA|TRBJ1-5|TRBV5-1
TGCGCCAGCAGCTTGGGGGACCCTAATCAGCCCCAGCATTTT
CASSLGDPNQPQHF
>NA|TRBD1|TRBJ2-7|TRBV28
TGTGCCAGCAGTCCCCTCCCCGGGACAGGTTCCTACGAGCAGTACTTC
CASSPLPGTGSYEQYF
>NA|TRBD2|TRBJ2-2|TRBV4-2
TGTGCCAGCAGCCGGAAAACTAGCGGGAGTTTTGCCGGGGAGCTGTTTTTT
CASSRKTSGSFAGELFF
>NA|TRBD2|TRBJ2-3|TRBV27
TGTGCCAGCAGTTTCGGGACTATAGATACGCAGTATTTT
CASSFGTIDTQYF
>NA|NA|TRBJ2-5|TRBV2
TGTGCCAGCACCCTACTCGGGACAAATCAAGAGACCCAGTACTTC
CASTLLGTNQETQYF